The 14 T cell receptor beta chains reported below all come from one sample, sequenced in a study of T cells expressing NK-cell markers. TCRdb reanalyzed the 5' RACE reads and collapses them to one entry per CDR3 protein, without DNA. In all, the sample yields some 340,000 distinct CDR3 sequences. The sequenced sample consisted of blood T cells: a sorted CD56 or NKG2C T cell subset, CD4+ or CD8+ T cells, or bulk PBMC T cells (not recorded which). The receptors derive from a man aged 18-69 years in good health.

The genes are TRBV20-1 and TRBJ2-7; TCRdb names TRBD1, which stays unverified in the absence of DNA. The CDR3 has 13 amino acids. The germline CDR1 and CDR2 sequences are DFQATT and SNEGSKA (reference sequence). The CDR3 spells CSATLALQGEQYF.

This chain uses TRBV12-3 or TRBV12-4 with TRBJ1-2. CDR3 length: 13 residues. The CDR3 protein is CASRSQNSYGYTF.

The chain joins TRBV20-1 to TRBJ2-5; TCRdb calls TRBD1, which cannot be checked without DNA. The germline V gene has CDR1 DFQATT and CDR2 SNEGSKA (reference sequence). The CDR3 loop spans 12 amino acids. The CDR3 reads CSATRTQETQYF.

The V call is TRBV13, the J call TRBJ2-7; the TRBD1 assignment by TCRdb is unverifiable without DNA. CDR3 length equals 16 residues. The germline V gene has CDR1 PRHDT and CDR2 FYEKMQ (reference sequence). This CDR3 is CASSRGGTGFAYEQYF.

This chain links TRBV6-6 with TRBJ1-1. The CDR3 sequence is 13 residues long. CDR1 is MNHNY and CDR2 is SVGAGI in the germline V gene (reference sequence). CDR3 in amino acids: CASRFRSNTEAFF.

The chain is built from TRBV10-2 and TRBJ2-1; TCRdb names TRBD1, which stays unverified in the absence of DNA. This CDR3 has 14 amino acids. The germline V gene encodes CDR1 WSHSY and CDR2 SAAADI. This chain's CDR3 is CASRDSGRGTEQFF.

This rearrangement joins TRBV3-1 to TRBJ2-5; absent DNA, TCRdb's TRBD1 call cannot be checked. The CDR3 sequence is 15 residues long. Looked up from germline, CDR1 is LGHDT and CDR2 is YNNKEL (reference sequence). The CDR3 here is CASSQPGQLQETQYF.

The chain couples TRBV25-1 to TRBJ1-6. Germline assignment: CDR1 MGHDK and CDR2 SYGVNS. The CDR3 is made up of 15 amino acids. The CDR3 is CASQQEHTSNSPLHF.

The chain combines TRBV5-1 with TRBJ2-7; the D call of TRBD2 rests on TCRdb alone, since no DNA is present to check it. Germline V lookup: CDR1 SGHRS, CDR2 YFSETQ. CDR3 size: 16 residues. This CDR3 reads CASSLGGGGPSYEQYF.

The chain recombines TRBV7-2 with TRBJ1-2; TCRdb returns TRBD1, unconfirmable since there is no DNA. This CDR3 has 14 residues. Germline V gene data show CDR1 as SGHTA and CDR2 as FQGNSA. CDR3: CASSPPVADYGYTF. The whole variable domain, filled in from reference TRBV7-2 and TRBJ1-2, reads GAGVSQSPSNKVTEKGKDVELRCDPISGHTALYWYRQSLGQGLEFLIYFQGNSAPDKSGLPSDRFSAERTGGSVSTLTIQRTQQEDSAVYLCASSPPVADYGYTFGSGTRLTVV.

The chain combines TRBV24-1 with TRBJ2-3; with no DNA, the TCRdb D assignment of TRBD2 cannot be verified. Germline V gene lookup returns CDR1 KGHDR and CDR2 SFDVKD. The CDR3 totals 16 residues. CDR3 residues: CATSDRLAGSTDTQYF.

V and J are TRBV29-1 and TRBJ2-5; no DNA is available, so the TRBD1 call from TCRdb remains unchecked. The CDR3 covers 13 residues. Germline values: CDR1 SQVTM, CDR2 ANQGSEA. CDR3 amino acids: CSVEGREHETQYF.

The V gene is TRBV12-3 or TRBV12-4, the J gene TRBJ2-1; TCRdb's assignment of TRBD2 cannot be checked, as there is no DNA. The CDR3 is made up of 14 amino acids. This CDR3 reads CASKVGFKRDEQFF.

CDR3 region: CASSLKHREEKLFF. The chain recombines TRBV7-2 with TRBJ1-4; TCRdb selects TRBD1, and the lack of DNA leaves this call unchecked. The germline CDR1 and CDR2 sequences are SGHTA and FQGNSA. The length of the CDR3 is 14 residues.